The sequence of this TCR beta chain was determined in a study of tumor-infiltrating lymphocytes in primary liver carcinoma. Making TCR beta cDNA involved approximately 520 ng total RNA and a constant-region primer. Three-round nested multiplex PCR performed with slightly modified ARM-PCR produced the TCR beta libraries. The first two PCR rounds used TRBV1-TRBV30 forward primers with a C-beta reverse primer, about 10 cycles each. MiXCR, applied by TCRdb to the multiplex PCR reads, yields one record per CDR3 protein. This sample has more than 70,000 distinct CDR3 sequences, with approximately 72% found just once. At least ten counts were recorded for this clonotype. What it binds is unknown. RNA and DNA were co-extracted from around 18-30 mg of unsorted bulk tissue. Resecting the tumor surgically was how the patients' primary liver carcinoma was treated. Study-wide points: Found in all five tumor regions were only about 7.5-25% of top clones.

Germline V gene data show CDR1 as MGHRA and CDR2 as YSYEKL. The CDR3 runs to 19 residues. Trimming removed 4 bases from V and 3 bases from J; junction bases left unmatched: 17. The clonotype comes from a man aged 40-49 years with primary liver carcinoma and hepatitis B virus infection. The chain employs TRBV4-1 and TRBJ2-7, with 11 bases fitting TRBD2. The sequenced material came from liver tumor tissue from sampling region 1. Noted subset: tumor region T1, superior pole. The CDR3 DNA sequence: TGCGCCAGCAGCCTGCGTGGACAGATAGGGACTAGCGGCCACTACGAGCAGTACTTC. Encoded protein: CASSLRGQIGTSGHYEQYF.